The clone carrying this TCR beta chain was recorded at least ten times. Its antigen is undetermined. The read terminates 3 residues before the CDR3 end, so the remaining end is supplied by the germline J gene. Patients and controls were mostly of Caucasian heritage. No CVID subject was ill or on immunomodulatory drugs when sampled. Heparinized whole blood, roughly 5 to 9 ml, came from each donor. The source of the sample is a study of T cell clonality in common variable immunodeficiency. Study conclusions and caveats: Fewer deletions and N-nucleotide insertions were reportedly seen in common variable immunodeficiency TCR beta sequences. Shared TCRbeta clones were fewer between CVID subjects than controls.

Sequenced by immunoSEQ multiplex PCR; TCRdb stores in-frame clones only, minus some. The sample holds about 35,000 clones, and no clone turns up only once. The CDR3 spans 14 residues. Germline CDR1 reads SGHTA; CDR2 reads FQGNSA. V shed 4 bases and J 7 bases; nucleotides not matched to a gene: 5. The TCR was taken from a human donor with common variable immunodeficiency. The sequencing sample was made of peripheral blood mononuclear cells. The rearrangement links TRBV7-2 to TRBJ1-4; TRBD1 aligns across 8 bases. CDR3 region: CASSSGGGREKLFF. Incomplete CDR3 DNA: TGTGCCAGCAGCTCAGGGGGCGGGCGTGAAAAA.